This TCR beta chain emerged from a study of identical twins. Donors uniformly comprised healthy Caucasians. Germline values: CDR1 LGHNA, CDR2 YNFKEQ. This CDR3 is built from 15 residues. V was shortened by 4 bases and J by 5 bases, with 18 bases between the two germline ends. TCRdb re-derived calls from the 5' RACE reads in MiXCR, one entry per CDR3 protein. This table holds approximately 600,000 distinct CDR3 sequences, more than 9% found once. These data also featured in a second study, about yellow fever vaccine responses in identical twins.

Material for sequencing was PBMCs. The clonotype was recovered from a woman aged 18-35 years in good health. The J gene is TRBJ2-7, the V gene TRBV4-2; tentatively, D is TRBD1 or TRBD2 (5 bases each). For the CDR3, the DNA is TGTGCCAGCAGCCGGATCGGGACCAACGGGGACGAGCAGTACTTC. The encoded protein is CASSRIGTNGDEQYF.